A selection of T cell receptor beta chains follows, all from one sample in a study of shared clonotypes between healthy human individuals. TCRdb's copy holds only in-frame clones and misses some; the assay was immunoSEQ multiplex PCR. The table has about 330,000 clones, roughly 91% seen once. The sequenced material came from memory CD8+ T cells sorted from blood. The receptors originated from a man younger than 30 in good health. Each CDR3 is given with its conserved first and last residue. Fields, in order: CDR3 length, D gene, clone size, V gene, J gene, CDR3 protein, CDR3 DNA. D genes are given only for firm matches. Where a row states a size, it is once, few, many or the class of an expanded clone; other rows omit it.

CDR3 length: 15
D gene: TRBD2
clone size: -
V gene: TRBV6-1
J gene: TRBJ2-5
CDR3 protein: CASSISLAGWETQYF
CDR3 DNA: TGTGCCAGCAGTATTAGTCTAGCGGGATGGGAGACCCAGTACTTC

CDR3 length: 12
D gene: -
clone size: -
V gene: TRBV4-1
J gene: TRBJ2-7
CDR3 protein: CASSHLGDEQYF
CDR3 DNA: TGCGCCAGCAGCCACCTGGGAGACGAGCAGTACTTC

CDR3 length: 15
D gene: TRBD2
clone size: once
V gene: TRBV10-2
J gene: TRBJ2-1
CDR3 protein: CASSEISGAYNEQFF
CDR3 DNA: TGCGCCAGCAGTGAGATTAGCGGGGCCTACAATGAGCAGTTCTTC

CDR3 length: 13
D gene: -
clone size: -
V gene: TRBV11-2
J gene: TRBJ2-7
CDR3 protein: CASSLSRTYEQYF
CDR3 DNA: TGTGCCAGCAGCTTGTCACGAACCTACGAGCAGTACTTC

CDR3 length: 14
D gene: -
clone size: -
V gene: TRBV5-4
J gene: TRBJ2-6
CDR3 protein: CASSLANGANVLTF
CDR3 DNA: TGTGCCAGCAGCTTAGCGAATGGGGCCAACGTCCTGACTTTC

CDR3 length: 17
D gene: -
clone size: -
V gene: TRBV4-3
J gene: TRBJ2-7
CDR3 protein: CASSQERASVGVYEQYF
CDR3 DNA: TGCGCCAGCAGCCAAGAGCGCGCTAGCGTAGGGGTCTACGAGCAGTACTTC

CDR3 length: 10
D gene: -
clone size: -
V gene: TRBV11-2
J gene: TRBJ2-2
CDR3 protein: CASGPGELFF
CDR3 DNA: TGTGCCAGCGGGCCGGGGGAGCTGTTTTTT

CDR3 length: 18
D gene: -
clone size: few
V gene: TRBV27
J gene: TRBJ2-1
CDR3 protein: CASSLGGGGRSSYNEQFF
CDR3 DNA: TGTGCCAGCAGTTTAGGTGGCGGGGGCCGTAGCTCCTACAATGAGCAGTTCTTC

CDR3 length: 19
D gene: -
clone size: -
V gene: TRBV2
J gene: TRBJ1-6
CDR3 protein: CASSEGWGARSPYNSPLHF
CDR3 DNA: TGTGCCAGCAGTGAAGGCTGGGGGGCGAGGTCCCCCTATAATTCACCCCTCCACTTT

CDR3 length: 14
D gene: -
clone size: -
V gene: TRBV5-1
J gene: TRBJ1-6
CDR3 protein: CASSLGAGRSPLHF
CDR3 DNA: TGCGCCAGCAGCTTGGGGGCTGGGCGTTCACCCCTCCACTTT

CDR3 length: 15
D gene: -
clone size: -
V gene: TRBV6-1
J gene: TRBJ2-3
CDR3 protein: CASSERQSSTDTQYF
CDR3 DNA: TGTGCCAGCAGTGAACGACAGAGCAGCACAGATACGCAGTATTTT

CDR3 length: 18
D gene: -
clone size: -
V gene: TRBV11-2
J gene: TRBJ1-1
CDR3 protein: CASSLGYPKPGMNTEAFF
CDR3 DNA: TGTGCCAGCAGCTTAGGCTACCCAAAACCGGGTATGAACACTGAAGCTTTCTTT

CDR3 length: 13
D gene: -
clone size: -
V gene: TRBV27
J gene: TRBJ1-1
CDR3 protein: CASSTNPNTEAFF
CDR3 DNA: TGTGCCAGCAGTACAAATCCCAACACTGAAGCTTTCTTT

CDR3 length: 14
D gene: TRBD1
clone size: -
V gene: TRBV6-5
J gene: TRBJ1-5
CDR3 protein: CASRPGTGNQPQHF
CDR3 DNA: TGTGCCAGCAGACCCGGGACAGGAAATCAGCCCCAGCATTTT

CDR3 length: 14
D gene: -
clone size: -
V gene: TRBV19
J gene: TRBJ1-1
CDR3 protein: CASSDDNPNTEAFF
CDR3 DNA: TGTGCCAGTAGTGATGACAACCCGAATACTGAAGCTTTCTTT

CDR3 length: 13
D gene: TRBD1
clone size: -
V gene: TRBV25-1
J gene: TRBJ2-7
CDR3 protein: CASSGQGRHEQYF
CDR3 DNA: TGTGCCAGCAGTGGACAGGGAAGGCACGAGCAGTACTTC

CDR3 length: 17
D gene: TRBD2
clone size: -
V gene: TRBV4-1
J gene: TRBJ2-2
CDR3 protein: CASSQTSGRRDTGELFF
CDR3 DNA: TGCGCCAGCAGCCAAACTAGCGGGAGGAGGGACACCGGGGAGCTGTTTTTT

CDR3 length: 13
D gene: -
clone size: -
V gene: TRBV9
J gene: TRBJ2-4
CDR3 protein: CASGDGSKNIQYF
CDR3 DNA: TGTGCCAGCGGGGACGGATCCAAAAACATTCAGTACTTC

CDR3 length: 15
D gene: -
clone size: -
V gene: TRBV28
J gene: TRBJ1-5
CDR3 protein: CASSLLQGSNQPQHF
CDR3 DNA: TGTGCCAGCAGTCTCCTACAGGGATCCAATCAGCCCCAGCATTTT

CDR3 length: 15
D gene: -
clone size: -
V gene: TRBV30
J gene: TRBJ2-7
CDR3 protein: CAWSVPEAAPYEQYF
CDR3 DNA: TGTGCCTGGAGTGTCCCCGAGGCAGCCCCCTACGAGCAGTACTTC

CDR3 length: 16
D gene: -
clone size: -
V gene: TRBV15
J gene: TRBJ2-7
CDR3 protein: CATSRDHEEGSYEQYF
CDR3 DNA: TGTGCCACCAGCAGAGATCATGAGGAGGGCTCCTACGAGCAGTACTTC

CDR3 length: 16
D gene: TRBD1
clone size: -
V gene: TRBV11-2
J gene: TRBJ2-5
CDR3 protein: CASSLMTGGGQETQYF
CDR3 DNA: TGTGCCAGCAGCTTAATGACAGGGGGCGGTCAAGAGACCCAGTACTTC

CDR3 length: 13
D gene: -
clone size: few
V gene: TRBV5-1
J gene: TRBJ2-7
CDR3 protein: CASSVQTPYEQYF
CDR3 DNA: TGCGCCAGCAGCGTGCAGACTCCCTACGAGCAGTACTTC

CDR3 length: 13
D gene: -
clone size: once
V gene: TRBV29-1
J gene: TRBJ1-1
CDR3 protein: CSIPRGWGTEAFF
CDR3 DNA: TGCAGCATCCCTCGGGGGTGGGGCACTGAAGCTTTCTTT

CDR3 length: 17
D gene: -
clone size: many
V gene: TRBV5-1
J gene: TRBJ2-1
CDR3 protein: CASSPFRTKSSYNEQFF
CDR3 DNA: TGCGCCAGCAGCCCATTCCGGACTAAGAGCTCCTACAATGAGCAGTTCTTC

CDR3 length: 14
D gene: -
clone size: -
V gene: TRBV27
J gene: TRBJ2-7
CDR3 protein: CASSLSAVAGEQYF
CDR3 DNA: TGTGCCAGCAGTTTATCGGCGGTTGCCGGCGAGCAGTACTTC